This passage covers 28 T cell receptor beta chains from one sample sequenced in a study of spatial heterogeneity in lung cancer. TCRdb re-called the 5' RACE reads with MiXCR, one entry per CDR3 protein. This repertoire shows about 12,000 distinct CDR3 sequences, around 4.2% found once; its top ten account for 35% to 50%. Time point given: sample taken at primary tumor resection. Sequencing of whole RNA from tumor, nontumor lung or frozen PBMC involved no sorting. The sequencing used PBMCs, collected at surgery. The receptors were gathered from a male donor with early-stage non-small cell lung cancer.

In its sample, this clonotype was seen many times. For a library built for alpha chains, this beta chain is a stray read; little rests on its size. The CDR3 region has the DNA TGTGCCAGCAGCTTAGTGGGTCTCTATGGCTACACCTTC. Translating gives CASSLVGLYGYTF. V usage is TRBV7-9 and J usage is TRBJ1-2; no firm D call. This CDR3 contains 13 residues. Germline V lookup: CDR1 SEHNR, CDR2 FQNEAQ (reference sequence). V shed 1 base and J shed 4 bases, with 7 bases lying between them.

Ten or more counts support this clonotype. Being off target in a library aimed at alpha chains, this beta chain has a size of little meaning. The chain links TRBV7-3 to TRBJ2-1; 8 bases are shared with TRBD1. V lost 5 bases to trimming and J lost 10 bases; unmatched junction nucleotides: 1. The CDR3 has 11 residues. In germline, CDR1 is SGHTA, CDR2 FQGTGA. The CDR3, as DNA: TGTGCCAGCAGCGCAGGGGGCGAGCAGTTCTTC. Translated, it gives CASSAGGEQFF.

Concerning this clonotype itself: This beta chain turned up in a library designed for alpha chains; as an off-target read, its abundance says little. The chain has TRBV2 and TRBJ1-5, with D possibly TRBD1 on 5 matching bases. Per the germline V gene, CDR1 is SNHLY and CDR2 is FYNNEI. The CDR3 is 14 residues long. Trimming cost V 3 bases and J 5 bases, with 11 bases left between them. CDR3 region: CASSDFGDYQPQHF. DNA of the CDR3: TGTGCCAGCAGTGATTTCGGGGACTATCAGCCCCAGCATTTT.

In its sample, this clonotype was seen many times. This beta chain lies outside the target of a library built for alpha chains; its clone size means little. J is TRBJ2-5 and V is TRBV24-1, with 9 nucleotides matching TRBD1. V was pared by 4 bases and J by 1 base, with 12 bases of the junction left unmatched. The CDR3 is 18 residues long. CDR1 KGHDR and CDR2 SFDVKD come from the germline V gene. CDR3 sequence reads: CATSDLPQQGALQETQYF. CDR3 nucleotide sequence: TGTGCCACCAGTGACCTGCCCCAACAGGGGGCTCTCCAAGAGACCCAGTACTTC.

Ten or more counts support this clonotype. This beta chain turned up in a library designed for alpha chains; as an off-target read, its abundance says little. The J gene is TRBJ2-4, the V gene TRBV11-2; 13 nucleotides match TRBD2. J lost 9 bases, V lost 5 bases, and 10 bases had no gene match. The CDR3 has 16 amino acids. Germline CDR1 and CDR2: SGHAT and FQNNGV. This CDR3 reads CASSHRTSGSNGIQYF. The CDR3 DNA reads as TGTGCCAGCAGCCACCGGACTAGCGGGAGTAATGGCATTCAGTACTTC.

On this clonotype: This beta chain is an off-target read within a library intended for alpha chains, so its frequency means little. This chain joins TRBV6-2 or TRBV6-3 and TRBJ2-4; D perhaps matches TRBD1 (6 bases). Trimming stripped 6 bases from V and 4 bases from J, with 13 bases between. This CDR3 region has 14 residues. Germline CDR1 is MNHEY and CDR2 is SVGEGT. The CDR3 loop is CASRAQGDKNIQYF. The DNA of the CDR3 is TGTGCCAGCAGAGCACAGGGTGATAAAAACATTCAGTACTTC.

This clonotype was counted ten times or more. As an off-target read in a library built for alpha chains, this beta chain has a frequency of little significance. The V and J genes are TRBV13 and TRBJ2-5, with TRBD2 identical over 9 bases. Losses at the gene ends were 2 bases for V and 6 bases for J; bases not matched to a gene: 10. This CDR3 has 16 residues. The germline V gene encodes CDR1 PRHDT and CDR2 FYEKMQ (reference sequence). The CDR3 DNA is TGTGCCAGCAGCTTAAACCCTAGCGGGATCGGTAAGACCCAGTACTTC. Translating gives CASSLNPSGIGKTQYF.

This clonotype was counted at least ten times. This beta chain is an off-target read within a library intended for alpha chains, so its frequency means little. V usage is TRBV19 and J usage is TRBJ1-1; 8 nucleotides agree with TRBD1. The CDR3 loop spans 15 amino acids. CDR1 LNHDA and CDR2 SQIVND come from the germline V gene (reference sequence). Unmatched junction bases numbered 4, after V lost 3 bases and J lost 1 base. DNA for the CDR3: TGTGCCAGTAGTATCCAGACAGGGGCGAACACTGAAGCTTTCTTT. This codes for CASSIQTGANTEAFF.

In its sample, this clonotype was seen a few times. A library prepared for alpha chains yielded this beta chain as an off-target read; its size is of little meaning. This chain links TRBV5-1 with TRBJ2-5, with 12 nucleotides matching TRBD2. Germline V gene sequence: CDR1 SGHRS, CDR2 YFSETQ. The CDR3 covers 15 residues. Germline trimming cut 0 bases from V and 4 bases from J; bases unmatched to any gene: 1. The CDR3 protein is CASSLELAGGETQYF. CDR3 DNA: TGCGCCAGCAGCTTGGAACTAGCGGGAGGAGAGACCCAGTACTTC.

This clonotype was seen at least ten times. Since the library was made to target alpha chains, this beta chain is a stray read and its abundance is not meaningful. J is TRBJ2-7 and V is TRBV11-1; D not resolved. The CDR3 is 15 residues long. V lost 2 bases and J lost 3, with 14 bases in between. Germline values: CDR1 SGHAT, CDR2 FQDESV (reference sequence). Here the CDR3 reads CASSLSGKTLYEQYF. CDR3 bases: TGTGCCAGCAGCTTAAGTGGGAAAACCCTCTACGAGCAGTACTTC.

At least ten counts were recorded for this clonotype. For a library built for alpha chains, this beta chain is a stray read; little rests on its size. V is TRBV6-2 or TRBV6-3 and J is TRBJ2-1; unclear D gene. CDR1 and CDR2 (germline): MNHEY, SVGEGT. The CDR3 runs 13 residues. V was clipped by 6 bases and J by 10 bases, with 16 bases between them. The CDR3 region has the DNA TGTGCCAGCAGACTTTACGACCCCCCCGAGCAGTTCTTC. It translates to CASRLYDPPEQFF.

This clonotype has a count of ten or more. This beta chain is an unintended read in a library built for alpha chains; its size means little. The chain links TRBV2 to TRBJ2-2, with TRBD2 matching 11 bases. CDR1 is SNHLY and CDR2 is FYNNEI in the germline V gene. This CDR3 has 14 amino acids. V lost 10 bases, J lost 1 base, and 2 bases stayed unmatched. CDR3 nucleotides: TGTGCCATAGGGACTAGCGGGAACACCGGGGAGCTGTTTTTT. Translated: CAIGTSGNTGELFF. Supplemented by reference TRBV2 and TRBJ2-2, the full variable domain reads EPEVTQTPSHQVTQMGQEVILRCVPISNHLYFYWYRQILGQKVEFLVSFYNNEISEKSEIFDDQFSVERPDGSNFTLKIRSTKLEDSAMYFCAIGTSGNTGELFFGEGSRLTVL.

This clonotype showed up many times. As an off-target read in a library built for alpha chains, this beta chain has a frequency of little significance. The chain recombines TRBV19 with TRBJ2-1, with D unresolved. Trimming left V 3 bases short and J 0 bases short, with 6 bases between. The CDR3 loop spans 14 amino acids. Germline V lookup: CDR1 LNHDA, CDR2 SQIVND (reference sequence). The CDR3 DNA follows: TGTGCCAGTAGTATCGTAAGCTCCTACAATGAGCAGTTCTTC. The encoded protein is CASSIVSSYNEQFF.

On this clonotype itself: This beta chain appears as a stray read in a library generated for alpha chains; its size is not informative. The chain links TRBV6-2 or TRBV6-3 to TRBJ2-4; 12 bases align to TRBD1. V lost 4 bases to trimming and J lost 0 bases; unmatched junction nucleotides: 1. This CDR3 is built from 16 residues. Germline loops: CDR1 MNHEY, CDR2 SVGEGT. The CDR3, as DNA: TGTGCCAGCAGTTGGGGACAGGGGGCAGCCAAAAACATTCAGTACTTC. It yields the protein CASSWGQGAAKNIQYF.

The sample holds many counts of this clonotype. Within a library made for alpha chains, this beta chain is off target, and its count is uninformative. The chain employs TRBV20-1 and TRBJ1-6, with 7 positions matching TRBD1. Losses at the gene ends were 0 bases for V and 14 bases for J; bases not matched to a gene: 13. There are 15 residues in the CDR3. Per germline, CDR1 DFQATT and CDR2 SNEGSKA (reference sequence). DNA for the CDR3: TGCAGTGCTAGAGATACGGGCCCAGAGGGGGCGGCCCTCCACTTT. This encodes CSARDTGPEGAALHF.

Of note for this clonotype: This beta chain represents an off-target read in a library built for alpha chains; its size is of limited meaning. This chain connects TRBV12-3 or TRBV12-4 to TRBJ2-1, with TRBD2 matching 13 bases. This CDR3 is 16 amino acids long. Trimming removed 5 bases from V and 7 bases from J; junction bases left unmatched: 8. The chain's CDR3 is CASSLGLAGVLNEQFF. CDR3 sequence (DNA): TGTGCCAGCAGTCTCGGACTAGCGGGAGTTCTGAATGAGCAGTTCTTC.

This clonotype occurred many times. Within a library made for alpha chains, this beta chain is off target, and its count is uninformative. The rearrangement joins TRBV18 to TRBJ2-3; TRBD1 matches at 9 bases. This CDR3 comprises 16 residues. The junction had 6 bases not matched to a gene; V was cut back by 3 bases and J by 2 bases. Germline CDR1 KGHSH, CDR2 LQKENI. CDR3 sequence reads: CASSPSGTGSTDTQYF. CDR3 DNA sequence: TGTGCCAGCTCACCCTCCGGGACAGGGTCCACAGATACGCAGTATTTT. The full variable domain, its missing parts supplied by reference TRBV18 and TRBJ2-3, is NAGVMQNPRHLVRRRGQEARLRCSPMKGHSHVYWYRQLPEEGLKFMVYLQKENIIDESGMPKERFSAEFPKEGPSILRIQQVVRGDSAAYFCASSPSGTGSTDTQYFGPGTRLTVL.

This clonotype was picked up many times. A library made for alpha chains picked up this beta chain off target, so its size means little. The genes are TRBV20-1 and TRBJ2-7; 8 positions agree with TRBD2. V trimming: 1 base; J trimming: 3 bases; junction bases outside the gene matches: 5. Germline V CDR1 and CDR2: DFQATT, SNEGSKA (reference sequence). CDR3 length: 14 residues. In DNA, the CDR3 is TGCAGTGCTAGAGGGCGGGAGGTGGTCTACGAGCAGTACTTC. Amino acids: CSARGREVVYEQYF.

For this clonotype: Found in a library prepared for alpha chains, this beta chain is an off-target read, and its abundance has little meaning. This chain uses TRBV5-1 with TRBJ2-7, with D possibly matching TRBD2 (5 bases). V lost 2 bases and J 5 bases, leaving 8 bases between the germline ends. The CDR3 is 12 residues long. Per the germline V gene, CDR1 is SGHRS and CDR2 is YFSETQ. This CDR3 is CASSLFGNEQYF. Written as DNA, the CDR3 is TGCGCCAGCAGCTTATTCGGGAACGAGCAGTACTTC.

In its sample, this clonotype was seen many times. Since it is a stray read in a library aimed at alpha chains, this beta chain has a size that is not meaningful. This chain connects TRBV7-9 to TRBJ2-3; 9 nucleotides line up with TRBD1. V lost 5 bases to trimming and J lost 6 bases; unmatched junction nucleotides: 9. Germline-derived CDR1 and CDR2 are SEHNR and FQNEAQ (reference sequence). CDR3 length: 15 amino acids. CDR3 sequence: CASSVDRGSRDTQYF. The CDR3 nucleotides are TGTGCCAGCAGCGTAGACAGGGGGTCGAGGGATACGCAGTATTTT.

This clonotype was seen ten or more times. Being off target in a library aimed at alpha chains, this beta chain has a size of little meaning. The chain has TRBV4-3 and TRBJ2-1; no clear D gene. V shed 0 bases and J shed 11 bases, with 14 bases lying between them. This CDR3 contains 14 residues. Per germline, CDR1 LGHNA and CDR2 YSLEER. CDR3 residues: CASSQDFAVAKQFF. The CDR3 bases are TGCGCCAGCAGCCAAGACTTCGCCGTTGCGAAGCAGTTCTTC.

This clonotype is classed as medium-sized. Being off target in a library aimed at alpha chains, this beta chain has a size of little meaning. This chain joins TRBV4-1 and TRBJ2-7, with D tentatively TRBD1 or TRBD2 (6 bases each). The CDR3 has 16 amino acids. The V gene's germline CDR1 is MGHRA and CDR2 YSYEKL. The V end lost 4 bases, the J end lost 1 base, and 17 bases lay between the germline ends. In DNA form, the CDR3 reads TGCGCCAGCAGCCTTGCAGACGGGGGCGGTTCCTACGAGCAGTACTTC. This translates into CASSLADGGGSYEQYF.

This clonotype was recorded at least ten times. Found in a library prepared for alpha chains, this beta chain is an off-target read, and its abundance has little meaning. The chain employs TRBV27 and TRBJ2-1; 10 bases are shared with TRBD2. J gave up 7 bases and V 4 bases, and 7 bases lay outside the gene matches. This CDR3 has 15 amino acids. The germline V gene encodes CDR1 MNHEY and CDR2 SMNVEV (reference sequence). The CDR3 DNA sequence: TGTGCCAGCAGTTCCCTAGCGGGAGAGGGGAATGAGCAGTTCTTC. This sequence encodes CASSSLAGEGNEQFF.

This clonotype was counted ten times or more. This beta chain appears as a stray read in a library generated for alpha chains; its size is not informative. This rearrangement joins TRBV3-1 to TRBJ1-1; D is ambiguous. The germline gives CDR1 LGHDT, CDR2 YNNKEL (reference sequence). Trimming shortened V by 4 bases and J by 3 bases, and 15 bases separated the two germline ends. The CDR3 sequence is 15 residues long. CDR3 sequence reads: CASSLSGSKDTEAFF. CDR3 DNA sequence: TGTGCCAGCAGCCTTAGCGGGAGCAAGGACACTGAAGCTTTCTTT.

Worth noting for this clonotype: One junction end disagrees with the germline gene, perhaps due to a read error. A library made for alpha chains picked up this beta chain off target, so its size means little. The gene calls are TRBV28 and TRBJ2-6; D ambiguous. The germline V gene has CDR1 MDHEN and CDR2 SYDVKM. The CDR3 has 17 residues. The CDR3, as DNA: TGTGCCACCAGTGGATCCCAATCCAGCTCTGGGGCCAACGTCCTGACTTTC. This codes for CATSGSQSSSGANVLTF.

This clonotype was seen repeatedly, ten times or more. This beta chain was picked up by a library intended for alpha chains and is off target, so its count carries little meaning. This chain uses TRBV5-1 with TRBJ2-5; the D gene is possibly TRBD1 (6 bases). Germline loops: CDR1 SGHRS, CDR2 YFSETQ. The CDR3 is 14 amino acids. With 6 bases removed from V and 2 bases from J, the gap between germline ends came to 14 bases. In nucleotides, the CDR3 is TGCGCCAGCACCACCCAAGGGGGTCAAGAGACCCAGTACTTC. Its translation is CASTTQGGQETQYF.

This clonotype ranks as medium-sized. Since the library was made to target alpha chains, this beta chain is a stray read and its abundance is not meaningful. The gene calls are TRBV13 and TRBJ2-7; 10 nucleotides align to TRBD2. The V and J ends lost 6 bases and 2 bases, in that order; junction bases with no gene match: 16. This CDR3 region has 18 residues. CDR1 is PRHDT and CDR2 is FYEKMQ in the germline V gene (reference sequence). The CDR3 nucleotides read TGTGCCAGCAGACCCCGTGGAGCGGGAGGGCCACGTCCCTACGAGCAGTACTTC. Its translation is CASRPRGAGGPRPYEQYF.

This clonotype was found many times. This beta chain is an unintended read in a library built for alpha chains; its size means little. The rearrangement links TRBV16 to TRBJ1-2, with 9 bases aligning to TRBD1. Germline CDR1 reads KGHSY; CDR2 reads FQNENV. The CDR3 is 17 amino acids. V shed 5 bases, J shed 8 bases, and the junction held 18 bases outside the gene matches. CDR3 loop: CASSWTGTGRSAGGYTF. Here the CDR3 DNA reads TGTGCCAGCAGCTGGACCGGGACAGGGAGGTCCGCCGGAGGCTACACCTTC.